This T cell receptor beta chain was captured in a study of T-cell reconstitution after alpha-beta-depleted transplantation in children. The CDR3 sequence is 19 residues long. CDR1 and CDR2 from the germline V gene are GTSNPN and SVGIG (reference sequence). The J segment lost 0 bases and the V segment lost 1 base, leaving 14 bases of the junction unmatched. Using unique molecular identifiers, the investigators prepared the TCRbeta library. TCRdb fed the PCR reads into MiXCR, producing one record per CDR3 protein. Among approximately 300,000 distinct CDR3 sequences listed, around a tenth were seen once.

This TCR was recovered from a male patient between 2 and 10 years old who had a stem cell transplant for chronic granulomatous disease, so the T cells may come from the graft donor. V and J are TRBV30 and TRBJ2-1, with TRBD2 identical over 8 bases. The material sequenced was peripheral blood, taken 180 days after TCRalphabeta/CD19-depleted stem cell transplant. This chain's CDR3 is CAWSGINGRASSSYNEQFF. Here the CDR3 DNA reads TGTGCCTGGAGTGGGATCAACGGGAGGGCGTCCAGCTCCTACAATGAGCAGTTCTTC.